The table lists the clone carrying this TCR beta chain with a count of one. The record originates from a study of blood T cell repertoires in COVID-19. Sequenced by immunoSEQ multiplex PCR; TCRdb stores in-frame clones only, minus some. The table lists over 100,000 clones, more than 60% of them singletons. The ends lost 6 bases at V and 7 bases at J; junction bases unmatched: 10. This CDR3 contains 14 residues. CDR1 and CDR2 (germline): LNHDA, SQIVND (reference sequence). The genes are TRBV19 and TRBJ1-2, with 8 positions matching TRBD1. Sequencing was performed on peripheral blood. This TCR came from a woman between 65 and 79 years old with acute or convalescent COVID-19. CDR3 DNA sequence: TGTGCCAGTAGCCGCTGGGGACAGGAGGGTGGCTACACCTTC. Its protein is CASSRWGQEGGYTF.